The subject of this entry is one T cell receptor beta chain. The sample belongs to a study of blood T cell repertoires in COVID-19. TCRdb's table, derived via immunoSEQ multiplex PCR, lists solely in-frame clones and lacks some. The table shows over 120,000 clones, with 75% to 90% occurring only once. Germline V gives CDR1 SGHNT, CDR2 YENEEA. Germline trimming cut 4 bases from V and 6 bases from J; bases unmatched to any gene: 4. The CDR3 loop spans 16 amino acids. The genes are TRBV11-3 and TRBJ2-2, with 14 nucleotides matching TRBD2. This TCR was recovered from an older man who had recovered from COVID-19. Material: peripheral blood. The CDR3 loop reads CASSYGTSGRSGELFF. CDR3 in DNA: TGTGCCAGCAGCTACGGGACTAGCGGGAGATCCGGGGAGCTGTTTTTT.